This entry features one T cell receptor (beta chain) sequence. The repertoire was sequenced with immunoSEQ multiplex PCR; TCRdb's copy has only in-frame clones and lacks some. The sample contains under 300,000 clones, 82% of which appear only once. This entry belongs to a study of control samples from healthy donors and cancer patients. The TCR comes from a woman aged 55 to 70 with lung cancer. The sequenced sample consisted of PBMCs.

CDR3 region: CASSLWGPTDTQYF. CDR3 sequence (DNA): TGCGCCAGCAGCTTGTGGGGTCCCACAGATACGCAGTATTTT. The gene calls are TRBV5-1 and TRBJ2-3, with D uncertain. Germline CDR1 SGHRS, CDR2 YFSETQ. Trimming cost V 1 base and J 2 bases, with 8 bases left between them. The CDR3 runs 14 residues.